The present T cell receptor (beta chain) was sequenced within a study of naive and memory T cell subsets. Both TRBC1 and TRBC2 were covered by a beta constant-region primer of two equimolar oligonucleotides. The ligated cDNA underwent four PCR rounds using SP2 and nested alpha and beta constant-region primers. TCRdb used MiXCR to reprocess the UMI-ligation and nested PCR reads, holding one entry per CDR3 protein. The sample has about 140,000 distinct CDR3 sequences, more than 15% seen once; the top ten hold about 0.6%. J gave up 4 bases and V 0 bases, and 5 bases lay outside the gene matches. There are 15 residues in the CDR3. Germline V gene lookup returns CDR1 PRHDT and CDR2 FYEKMQ (reference sequence). From the second PCR step, alpha and beta chains were amplified apart. CD4+ T cell IFNgamma after overnight CMV lysate exposure gave donor CMV status. Cells stained for CD3, CD4, CD8, CD45RA, CD27 and viability were sorted into four CD45RA/CD27 subsets.

This clonotype was recorded a few times. Its target is not known. Findings and limits, study-wide: No ground truth validated the naive and memory repertoire findings. A few larger clonotypes appeared in naive repertoires, especially CD8, possibly memory cells re-expressing CD45RA.

The sample was naive CD8+ T cells from blood. The chain employs TRBV13 and TRBJ1-2; 7 positions agree with TRBD1. The sequence was obtained from a human donor in good health. The CDR3 DNA follows: TGTGCCAGCAGCTTAGGGACAGGGAGCCCCTATGGCTACACCTTC. Residues: CASSLGTGSPYGYTF.